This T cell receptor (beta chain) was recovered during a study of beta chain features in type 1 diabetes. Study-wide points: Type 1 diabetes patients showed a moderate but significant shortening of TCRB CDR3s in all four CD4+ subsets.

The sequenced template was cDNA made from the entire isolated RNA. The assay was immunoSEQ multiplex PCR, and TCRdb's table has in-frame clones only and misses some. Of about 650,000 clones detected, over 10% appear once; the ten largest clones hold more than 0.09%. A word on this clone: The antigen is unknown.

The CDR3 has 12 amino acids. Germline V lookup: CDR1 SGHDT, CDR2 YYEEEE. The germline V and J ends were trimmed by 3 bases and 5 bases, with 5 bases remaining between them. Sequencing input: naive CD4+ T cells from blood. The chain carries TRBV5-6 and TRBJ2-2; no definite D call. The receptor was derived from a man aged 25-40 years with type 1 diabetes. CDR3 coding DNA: TGTGCCAGCAGCTGGGGAACCGGGGAGCTGTTTTTT. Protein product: CASSWGTGELFF.